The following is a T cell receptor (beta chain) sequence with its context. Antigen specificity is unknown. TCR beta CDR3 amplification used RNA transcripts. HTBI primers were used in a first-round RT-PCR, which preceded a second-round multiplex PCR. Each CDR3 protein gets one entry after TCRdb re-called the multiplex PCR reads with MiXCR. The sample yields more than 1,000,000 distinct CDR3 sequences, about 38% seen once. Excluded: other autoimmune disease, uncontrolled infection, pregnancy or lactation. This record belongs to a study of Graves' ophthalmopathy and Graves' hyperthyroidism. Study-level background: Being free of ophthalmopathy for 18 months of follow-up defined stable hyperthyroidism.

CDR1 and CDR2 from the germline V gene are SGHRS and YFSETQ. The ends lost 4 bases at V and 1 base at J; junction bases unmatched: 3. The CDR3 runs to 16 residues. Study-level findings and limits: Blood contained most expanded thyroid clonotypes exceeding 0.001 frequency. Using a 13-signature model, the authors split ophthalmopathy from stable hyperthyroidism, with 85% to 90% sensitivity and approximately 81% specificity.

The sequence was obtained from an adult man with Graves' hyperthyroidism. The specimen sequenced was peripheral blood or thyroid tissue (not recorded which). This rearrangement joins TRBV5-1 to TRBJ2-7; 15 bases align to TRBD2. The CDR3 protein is CASSGGTSGRSYEQYF. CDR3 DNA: TGCGCCAGCAGCGGAGGGACTAGCGGGAGGTCCTACGAGCAGTACTTC.